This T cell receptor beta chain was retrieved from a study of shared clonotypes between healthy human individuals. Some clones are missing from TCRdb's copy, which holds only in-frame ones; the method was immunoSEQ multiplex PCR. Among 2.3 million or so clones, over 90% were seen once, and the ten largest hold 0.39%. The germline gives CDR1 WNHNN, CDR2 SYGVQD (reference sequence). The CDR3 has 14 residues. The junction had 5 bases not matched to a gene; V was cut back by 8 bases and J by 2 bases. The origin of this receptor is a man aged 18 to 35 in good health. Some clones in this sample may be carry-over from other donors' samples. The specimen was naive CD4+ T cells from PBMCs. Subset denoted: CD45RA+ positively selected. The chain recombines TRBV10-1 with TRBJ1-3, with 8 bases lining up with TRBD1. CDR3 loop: CASGGTGPGNTIYF. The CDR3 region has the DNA TGCGCCAGCGGAGGGACAGGACCTGGAAACACCATATATTTT.